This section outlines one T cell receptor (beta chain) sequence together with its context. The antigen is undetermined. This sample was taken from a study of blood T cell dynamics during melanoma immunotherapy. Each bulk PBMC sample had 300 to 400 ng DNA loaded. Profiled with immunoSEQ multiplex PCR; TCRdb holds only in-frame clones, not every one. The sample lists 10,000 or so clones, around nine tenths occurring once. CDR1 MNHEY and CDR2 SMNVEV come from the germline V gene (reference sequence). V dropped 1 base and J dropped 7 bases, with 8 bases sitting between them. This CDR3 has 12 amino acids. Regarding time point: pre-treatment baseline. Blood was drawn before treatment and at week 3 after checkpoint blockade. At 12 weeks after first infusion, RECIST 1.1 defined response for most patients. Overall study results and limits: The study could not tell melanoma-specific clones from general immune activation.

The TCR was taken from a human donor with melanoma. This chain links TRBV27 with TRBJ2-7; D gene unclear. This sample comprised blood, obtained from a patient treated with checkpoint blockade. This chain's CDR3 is CASSLLGKEQYF. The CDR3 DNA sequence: TGTGCCAGCAGTTTATTGGGAAAGGAGCAGTACTTC.